Listed below are T cell receptor beta chains from one sample, sequenced in a study of cytomegalovirus exposure and HLA in healthy donors. Libraries were prepared by immunoSEQ multiplex PCR; TCRdb keeps only in-frame clonotypes and omits some of them. Seen here are around 150,000 clones, around 83% observed once, and the top ten hold around 4.3%. Sequencing was performed on PBMCs. Receptors were obtained from a man aged 50 or older in good health and CMV-seropositive. The CDR3 runs from the conserved cysteine through the conserved F or W. D genes are given only for firm matches. A row's size may be missing; if present it is once, few, many or a size class.

D gene: -; V gene: TRBV27; clone size: -; J gene: TRBJ2-7; CDR3 DNA: TGTGCCAGCAGTTTAGGGAACGAATATTCGGCGGGATACGAGCAGTACTTC; CDR3 protein: CASSLGNEYSAGYEQYF
D gene: TRBD1; V gene: TRBV28; clone size: -; J gene: TRBJ2-7; CDR3 DNA: TGTGCCAGCAGCAGGGACAGGGCGAGCTCCTACGAGCAGTACTTC; CDR3 protein: CASSRDRASSYEQYF
D gene: -; V gene: TRBV29-1; clone size: -; J gene: TRBJ1-2; CDR3 DNA: TGCAGCGTTGAAGATGGGCAAAACTATGGCTACACCTTC; CDR3 protein: CSVEDGQNYGYTF
D gene: TRBD2; V gene: TRBV7-3; clone size: -; J gene: TRBJ2-1; CDR3 DNA: TGTGCCAGCAGCCTAACCGGGACTAGCGGGACTGAGCAGTTCTTC; CDR3 protein: CASSLTGTSGTEQFF
D gene: TRBD1; V gene: TRBV29-1; clone size: -; J gene: TRBJ1-4; CDR3 DNA: TGCAGCGCCCGGGACAGGGATGAAAAACTGTTTTTT; CDR3 protein: CSARDRDEKLFF
D gene: -; V gene: TRBV6-1; clone size: -; J gene: TRBJ1-2; CDR3 DNA: TGTGCCAGCGCCTACCTACAGGGATTGGATGGCTACACCTTC; CDR3 protein: CASAYLQGLDGYTF
D gene: TRBD1; V gene: TRBV5-1; clone size: -; J gene: TRBJ1-4; CDR3 DNA: TGCGCCAGCAGCTTGGCTGGGACAGGGGATGAAAAACTGTTTTTT; CDR3 protein: CASSLAGTGDEKLFF
D gene: TRBD1; V gene: TRBV6-6; clone size: -; J gene: TRBJ2-7; CDR3 DNA: TGTGCCAGCAGCCATCTCCCGGGACAGGGAGCCTACGAGCAGTACTTC; CDR3 protein: CASSHLPGQGAYEQYF
D gene: -; V gene: TRBV4-2; clone size: -; J gene: TRBJ1-5; CDR3 DNA: TGTGCCAGCAGCCAAGATAGGGGTGATGGGCAGCCCCAGCATTTT; CDR3 protein: CASSQDRGDGQPQHF
D gene: TRBD2; V gene: TRBV27; clone size: few; J gene: TRBJ2-1; CDR3 DNA: TGTGCCAGCAGTGCGGGGGGAGCGGGGGGACCCAATGAGCAGTTCTTC; CDR3 protein: CASSAGGAGGPNEQFF
D gene: -; V gene: TRBV28; clone size: -; J gene: TRBJ1-2; CDR3 DNA: TGTGCCAGCAGTTTCCCCGGCGGAACGGGAGGCTACACCTTC; CDR3 protein: CASSFPGGTGGYTF
D gene: -; V gene: TRBV6-5; clone size: -; J gene: TRBJ1-2; CDR3 DNA: TGTGCCAGCAGGGGCCTTGAGACGTTTAACTATGGCTACACCTTC; CDR3 protein: CASRGLETFNYGYTF
D gene: -; V gene: TRBV27; clone size: few; J gene: TRBJ1-5; CDR3 DNA: TGTGCCAGCAGCCCCTCCAGGAGGGGGGGGATTGGTCCCCAGCATTTT; CDR3 protein: CASSPSRRGGIGPQHF
D gene: TRBD2; V gene: TRBV19; clone size: -; J gene: TRBJ2-5; CDR3 DNA: TGTGCCAGTAGTCCCATGGGGGGACTAGCGGGGGGGGAGACCCAGTACTTC; CDR3 protein: CASSPMGGLAGGETQYF
D gene: -; V gene: TRBV19; clone size: few; J gene: TRBJ2-2; CDR3 DNA: TGTGCCAGTAGTGATCGGGGACCGCGGGGAACCGGGGAGCTGTTTTTT; CDR3 protein: CASSDRGPRGTGELFF
D gene: -; V gene: TRBV7-9; clone size: -; J gene: TRBJ1-2; CDR3 DNA: TGTGCCAGCAGCTCCTGGCCGGGGGACTATGGCTACACCTTC; CDR3 protein: CASSSWPGDYGYTF
D gene: -; V gene: TRBV5-4; clone size: few; J gene: TRBJ2-5; CDR3 DNA: TGTGCCAGCAGCTTGGACCTAGCAGGGGGGCTCCAAGAGACCCAGTACTTC; CDR3 protein: CASSLDLAGGLQETQYF
D gene: -; V gene: TRBV7-9; clone size: -; J gene: TRBJ2-7; CDR3 DNA: TGTGCCAGCAGCTTAGCGGAGATAACCTACGAGCAGTACTTC; CDR3 protein: CASSLAEITYEQYF
D gene: -; V gene: TRBV7-9; clone size: -; J gene: TRBJ2-5; CDR3 DNA: TGTGCCAGCAGCTTAGCGGGGGCAGAGACCCAGCACTTC; CDR3 protein: CASSLAGAETQHF
D gene: TRBD1; V gene: TRBV27; clone size: -; J gene: TRBJ1-5; CDR3 DNA: TGTGCCAGCGGAGACAGGGGGCTCGGCAATCAGCCCCAGCATTTT; CDR3 protein: CASGDRGLGNQPQHF
D gene: TRBD1; V gene: TRBV5-1; clone size: -; J gene: TRBJ2-7; CDR3 DNA: TGCGCCAGCAGCTTGAGGACAGGGAAGGTGGGCGAGCAGTACTTC; CDR3 protein: CASSLRTGKVGEQYF
D gene: -; V gene: TRBV27; clone size: -; J gene: TRBJ1-1; CDR3 DNA: TGTGCCAGCAGGTTGGGGCAGGCGAACACTGAAGCTTTCTTT; CDR3 protein: CASRLGQANTEAFF
D gene: TRBD2; V gene: TRBV11-3; clone size: -; J gene: TRBJ2-2; CDR3 DNA: TGTGCCAGCAGCTCCTTTAGCGGGAGGGGGACCGGGGAGCTGTTTTTT; CDR3 protein: CASSSFSGRGTGELFF
D gene: -; V gene: TRBV6-5; clone size: -; J gene: TRBJ2-5; CDR3 DNA: TGTGCCAGCAGTCAGGCAGAGACCCAGTACTTC; CDR3 protein: CASSQAETQYF
D gene: TRBD1; V gene: TRBV2; clone size: -; J gene: TRBJ1-4; CDR3 DNA: TGTGCCAGCAGTACCGGGACAGGGAGTGAAAAACTGTTTTTT; CDR3 protein: CASSTGTGSEKLFF
D gene: -; V gene: TRBV15; clone size: -; J gene: TRBJ1-2; CDR3 DNA: TGTGCCACCAGCAGAGGGGGGGACGGACCGGCCGGCTACACCTTC; CDR3 protein: CATSRGGDGPAGYTF
D gene: -; V gene: TRBV27; clone size: -; J gene: TRBJ1-1; CDR3 DNA: TGTGCCAGCAGTTTCGGGTCACCGAACACTGAAGCTTTCTTT; CDR3 protein: CASSFGSPNTEAFF
D gene: TRBD1; V gene: TRBV27; clone size: -; J gene: TRBJ2-7; CDR3 DNA: TGTGCCAGCAGTTTATCCTCGACAGGGTCCTACGAGCAGTACTTC; CDR3 protein: CASSLSSTGSYEQYF
D gene: -; V gene: TRBV7-9; clone size: -; J gene: TRBJ2-1; CDR3 DNA: TGTGCCAGCAGCCCGGGACGGGGGTCCAATGAGCAGTTCTTC; CDR3 protein: CASSPGRGSNEQFF
D gene: TRBD2; V gene: TRBV5-1; clone size: -; J gene: TRBJ2-5; CDR3 DNA: TGCGCCAGCAGCGGGGGGACTAGCGGACTCCAAGAGACCCAGTACTTC; CDR3 protein: CASSGGTSGLQETQYF
D gene: -; V gene: TRBV14; clone size: few; J gene: TRBJ2-3; CDR3 DNA: TGTGCCAGCAGCCAAGGGAGGACTAGCACAGATACGCAGTATTTT; CDR3 protein: CASSQGRTSTDTQYF
D gene: TRBD2; V gene: TRBV28; clone size: -; J gene: TRBJ2-7; CDR3 DNA: TGTGCCAGCAGGCCTAGCGGGGGTACCTACGAGCAGTACTTC; CDR3 protein: CASRPSGGTYEQYF
D gene: -; V gene: TRBV6-5; clone size: -; J gene: TRBJ1-3; CDR3 DNA: TGTGCCAGCGGGGAGGGATTTGAAGGAAACACCATATATTTT; CDR3 protein: CASGEGFEGNTIYF
D gene: -; V gene: TRBV19; clone size: -; J gene: TRBJ1-2; CDR3 DNA: TGTGCCAGTAGTATAGTTAGGGAGGACGGCTACACCTTC; CDR3 protein: CASSIVREDGYTF
D gene: -; V gene: TRBV5-1; clone size: many; J gene: TRBJ2-6; CDR3 DNA: TGCGCCAGCAGCTCGACTCCCTCTGGGGCCAACGTCCTGACTTTC; CDR3 protein: CASSSTPSGANVLTF
D gene: TRBD1; V gene: TRBV29-1; clone size: -; J gene: TRBJ2-6; CDR3 DNA: TGCAGCGTTCCAGGGGGCTCTGGGGCCAACGTCCTGACTTTC; CDR3 protein: CSVPGGSGANVLTF
D gene: TRBD2; V gene: TRBV5-4; clone size: -; J gene: TRBJ2-5; CDR3 DNA: TGTGCCAGCAGTCGCCGCGGGGGACAAGAGACCCAGTACTTC; CDR3 protein: CASSRRGGQETQYF
D gene: TRBD1; V gene: TRBV5-5; clone size: -; J gene: TRBJ2-2; CDR3 DNA: TGTGCCAGCAGCTTACAGGGGCGAGGCACCGGGGAGCTGTTTTTT; CDR3 protein: CASSLQGRGTGELFF
D gene: TRBD1; V gene: TRBV9; clone size: -; J gene: TRBJ2-5; CDR3 DNA: TGTGCCAGCAGCGTAGCGGGAGCAGGGGGCATATCTCAAGAGACCCAGTACTTC; CDR3 protein: CASSVAGAGGISQETQYF
D gene: -; V gene: TRBV5-4; clone size: -; J gene: TRBJ1-1; CDR3 DNA: TGTGCCAGCAGCGGCGGGGGCCCACTGGGGGGGAACACTGAAGCTTTCTTT; CDR3 protein: CASSGGGPLGGNTEAFF
D gene: TRBD2; V gene: TRBV2; clone size: few; J gene: TRBJ2-1; CDR3 DNA: TGTGCCAGCAGTGAAGCGGGGGGACTAGCGGGGAGCTCCTACAATGAGCAGTTCTTC; CDR3 protein: CASSEAGGLAGSSYNEQFF